This T cell receptor (beta chain) derives from a study of T cells after yellow fever vaccination. A single record per CDR3 protein comes from TCRdb applying MiXCR to the 5' RACE reads. Seen here are 200,000 to 300,000 distinct CDR3 sequences, over 6.5% observed once, and the top ten hold more than 0.85%. This CDR3 has 16 residues. V gave up 1 base and J gave up 6 bases; unmatched junction bases: 10. About this clonotype: Its antigen remains unknown.

Study outcomes and limitations: Abundant contaminating clonotypes from the bulk population could appear in FACS-sorted repertoires. CD4 and CD8 compartments shared a small share of clonotypes. Once the booster was given, most primary-vaccination clones reappeared, at around 96% for CD4 and around 90% for CD8.

The input for sequencing was CD4+ T cells sorted from PBMCs, taken on the day of the yellow fever booster vaccination. V is TRBV12-3 or TRBV12-4 and J is TRBJ2-3; 7 nucleotides line up with TRBD2. The source is a man aged 25 to 45 who received the YFV17D yellow fever vaccine. The CDR3 nucleotides read TGTGCCAGCAGTTTAGGTCTAGCGGTCGTGGGGGATACGCAGTATTTT. Translated, it gives CASSLGLAVVGDTQYF.